Listed below are T cell receptor beta chains from one sample, sequenced in a study of control samples from healthy donors and cancer patients. The protocol was immunoSEQ multiplex PCR, while the TCRdb copy is restricted to in-frame clones and leaves out a portion. The data show approximately 70,000 clones, 90% seen once. The sequenced sample was PBMCs. The receptors were sampled from a woman between 50 and 59 years old with colorectal cancer. Both conserved end residues are part of each CDR3. The D gene is left open where the match is weak. Not all rows give a size; the values are once, few, many and, for expanded clones, a class.

v_gene	d_gene	j_gene	abundance	CDR3nt	CDR3aa
TRBV2	NA	TRBJ1-2	NA	TGTGCCAGCACCAATGGACTGGGGGGGGACTATGGCTACACCTTC	CASTNGLGGDYGYTF
TRBV28	NA	TRBJ2-7	few	TGTGCCAGCAGTTCCGGTGCCTACGAGCAGTACTTC	CASSSGAYEQYF
TRBV19	NA	TRBJ1-1	NA	TGTGCCAGTAGTATGGTCAGAGTGAACACTGAAGCTTTCTTT	CASSMVRVNTEAFF
TRBV21-1	NA	TRBJ2-7	NA	TGTGCCAGCAGCAAAACAGGCAGGGGGAGGTACGAGCAGTACTTC	CASSKTGRGRYEQYF
TRBV6-5	NA	TRBJ1-2	NA	TGTGCCAGCTCGGGAGGACCAGGGGTTAACTATGGCTACACCTTC	CASSGGPGVNYGYTF
TRBV19	NA	TRBJ1-4	NA	TGTGCCAGTAGCGGGTTGATCTCTAATGAAAAACTGTTTTTT	CASSGLISNEKLFF
TRBV10-3	NA	TRBJ2-2	NA	TGTGCCACCGTAGACAGTTGGATTAACGGGGCCGGGGAGCTGTTTTTT	CATVDSWINGAGELFF
TRBV28	TRBD2	TRBJ2-5	NA	TGTGCCAGCAGTCTCACTAGCGGGAGCCAAGAGACCCAGTACTTC	CASSLTSGSQETQYF
TRBV5-1	NA	TRBJ1-1	NA	TGCGCCAGCGTGGCCGACGATGTTCGGGACACTGAAGCTTTCTTT	CASVADDVRDTEAFF
TRBV7-8	TRBD1	TRBJ2-7	NA	TGTGCCAGCAGCCACATTAGTGGGGTCGGGACAGGGGGATACGAGCAGTACTTC	CASSHISGVGTGGYEQYF
TRBV4-2	NA	TRBJ2-1	NA	TGTGCCAGCAGCCAAGATAAACAGGGCCCCAATGAGCAGTTCTTC	CASSQDKQGPNEQFF
TRBV7-3	TRBD1	TRBJ2-3	NA	TGTGCCAGCAGCAGACAGGGGGCTTTGGATACGCAGTATTTT	CASSRQGALDTQYF
TRBV19	TRBD2	TRBJ2-1	NA	TGTGCCAGTAGTATTAGAGGGAGGGGTGATGAGCAGTTCTTC	CASSIRGRGDEQFF
TRBV27	NA	TRBJ1-5	NA	TGTGCCAGCAGTTCCGGATATAGCAATCAGCCCCAGCATTTT	CASSSGYSNQPQHF
TRBV10-3	NA	TRBJ1-2	once	TGTGCCATCAGTGTTCAAGAGGTCTATGGCTACACCTTC	CAISVQEVYGYTF
TRBV5-1	TRBD1	TRBJ1-1	NA	TGCGCCAGCAGCTTTGACAGGGCGAGTCAGAAAGCTTTCTTT	CASSFDRASQKAFF
TRBV27	TRBD1	TRBJ2-6	few	TGTGCCAGCAGTTCCGGACAGGACCCTAACTCTGGGGCCAACGTCCTGACTTTC	CASSSGQDPNSGANVLTF
TRBV7-9	NA	TRBJ2-5	NA	TGTGCCAGCAGCCGACAAGAGACCCAGTACTTC	CASSRQETQYF
TRBV5-1	NA	TRBJ1-5	NA	TGCGCCAGCAGCCCCGACAGACCCGACGGGACCCAGCATTTT	CASSPDRPDGTQHF
TRBV25-1	TRBD1	TRBJ2-1	NA	TGTGCCAGCAGTGAGTCAGCGGCCAGGGGGGAGCAGTTCTTC	CASSESAARGEQFF
TRBV2	NA	TRBJ2-3	once	TGTGCCAGCAGTGGAGGCAGGGGAAACACAGATACGCAGTATTTT	CASSGGRGNTDTQYF
TRBV11-2	NA	TRBJ2-5	NA	TGTGCCAGCAGCTTAGCGGAGACCCAGTACTTC	CASSLAETQYF
TRBV12-5	NA	TRBJ2-7	NA	TGTGCTAGTGGTTTGCCAGCTTTTTGGACACTTGAAACCTACGAGCAGTACTTC	CASGLPAFWTLETYEQYF
TRBV2	TRBD1	TRBJ1-2	NA	TGTGCCAGCCTAGGACAGGGCTATGGCTACACCTTC	CASLGQGYGYTF
TRBV5-4	NA	TRBJ1-2	NA	TGTGCCAGCAGCTTCGACAACTATGGCTACACCTTC	CASSFDNYGYTF